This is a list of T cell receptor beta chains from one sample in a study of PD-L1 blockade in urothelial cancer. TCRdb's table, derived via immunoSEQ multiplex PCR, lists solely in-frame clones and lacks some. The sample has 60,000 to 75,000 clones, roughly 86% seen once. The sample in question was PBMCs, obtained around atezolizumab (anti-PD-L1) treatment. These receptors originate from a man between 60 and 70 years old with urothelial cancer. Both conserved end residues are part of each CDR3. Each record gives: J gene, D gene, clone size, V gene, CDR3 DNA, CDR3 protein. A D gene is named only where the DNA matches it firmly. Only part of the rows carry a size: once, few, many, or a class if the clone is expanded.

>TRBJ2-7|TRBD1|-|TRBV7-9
TGTGCCAGCAGACGACAGGGGGGCTACGAGCAGTACTTC
CASRRQGGYEQYF
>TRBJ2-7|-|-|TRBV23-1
TGCGCTAGCACAGGGCGAGTCGAGCAGTACTTC
CASTGRVEQYF
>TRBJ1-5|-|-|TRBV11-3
TGTGCCAGCAGCTTAGACGATCAGCCCCAGCATTTT
CASSLDDQPQHF
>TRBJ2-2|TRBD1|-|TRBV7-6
TGTGCCAGCAGCTTAGGAGGGACAGGATCCGGGGAGCTGTTTTTT
CASSLGGTGSGELFF
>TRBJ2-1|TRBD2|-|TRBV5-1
TGCGCCAGCAGCTTCAGGGTGAGCGGGGGTTACAATGAGCAGTTCTTC
CASSFRVSGGYNEQFF
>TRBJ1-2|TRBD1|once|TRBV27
TGTGCCAGCTCGGACAGGGGGCCTAACTATGGCTACACCTTC
CASSDRGPNYGYTF
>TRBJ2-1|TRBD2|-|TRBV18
TGTGCCAGCTCACCAACTAGCGGGGGGGCCAATGAGCAGTTCTTC
CASSPTSGGANEQFF
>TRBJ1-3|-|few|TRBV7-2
TGTGCCAGCAGCCCGAACTCAGGAAACACCATATATTTT
CASSPNSGNTIYF
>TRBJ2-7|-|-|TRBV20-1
TGCAGTGCTCTCGCGGGGTACGAGCAGTACTTC
CSALAGYEQYF
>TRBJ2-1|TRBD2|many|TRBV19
TGTGCCAGTAGTCCCCCGGGTAGCGGGGCCTACAATGAGCAGTTCTTC
CASSPPGSGAYNEQFF
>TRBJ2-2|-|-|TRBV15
TGTGCCACCAGCGACAGCGAAAGGAGGCTGTTTTTT
CATSDSERRLFF
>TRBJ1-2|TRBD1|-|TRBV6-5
TGTGCCAGCAGGACTCCGGGACAGGGGTTCTATGGCTACACCTTC
CASRTPGQGFYGYTF
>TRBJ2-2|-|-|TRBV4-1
-
CASSPSLLQRGELFF
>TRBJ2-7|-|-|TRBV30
TGTGCCTGGAGTGAGAGGTACGAGCAGTACTTC
CAWSERYEQYF
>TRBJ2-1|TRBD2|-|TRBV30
TGTGCCTGGAGTGTAGGGGTAGCGGGGAGCCTACCGAACAATGAGCAGTTCTTC
CAWSVGVAGSLPNNEQFF
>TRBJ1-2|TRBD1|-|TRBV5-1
TGCGCCAGCAGCTTAACCCGAGGACAGGAGAGCGTTGGCTACACCTTC
CASSLTRGQESVGYTF
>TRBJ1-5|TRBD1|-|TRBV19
TGTGCCAGTAGTTCGGGACAGGGATGGGGCAATCAGCCCCAGCATTTT
CASSSGQGWGNQPQHF
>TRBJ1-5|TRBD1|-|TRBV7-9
TGTGCCAGCAGCTCAGATACGACAGGGATCCAGCCCCAGCATTTT
CASSSDTTGIQPQHF
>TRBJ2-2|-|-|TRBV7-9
TGTGCCAGCAGCTTAAGGGGGACCGGGGAGCTGTTTTTT
CASSLRGTGELFF
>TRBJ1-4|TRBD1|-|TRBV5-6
TGTGCCAGCAGCTGGGGCCAGGGGGGATCTAATGAAAAACTGTTTTTT
CASSWGQGGSNEKLFF
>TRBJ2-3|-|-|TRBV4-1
TGCGCCAGCAGCCAAATAGGGATAGGGGCAGATACGCAGTATTTT
CASSQIGIGADTQYF
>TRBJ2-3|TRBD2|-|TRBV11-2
TGTGCCAGCAGCTTGAGTAGCGGGGGGGCAGGTACGCAGTATTTT
CASSLSSGGAGTQYF
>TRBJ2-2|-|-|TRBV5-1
TGCGCCAGCAGCCCCCGACAGGGGAGGGGGACCGGGGAGCTGTTTTTT
CASSPRQGRGTGELFF
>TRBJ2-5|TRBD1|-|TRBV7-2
TGTGCCAGCAGCTTAGGGACAGGTTGGGGGCAAGAGACCCAGTACTTC
CASSLGTGWGQETQYF
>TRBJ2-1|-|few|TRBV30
TGTGCCTGGAGTGTACAGGGTTGGAATGAGCAGTTCTTC
CAWSVQGWNEQFF
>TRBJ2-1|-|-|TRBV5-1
TGCGCCAGCAGCTTGGTACAGGGCGGGCTCAATGAGCAGTTCTTC
CASSLVQGGLNEQFF
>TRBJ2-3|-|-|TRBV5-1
TGCGCCAGCAGCCCGAGAGAGGGTGGAACAGATACGCAGTATTTT
CASSPREGGTDTQYF
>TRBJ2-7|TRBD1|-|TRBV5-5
TGTGCCAGCAGCGCAAGACAGGGGGCTCCCTACGAGCAGTACTTC
CASSARQGAPYEQYF
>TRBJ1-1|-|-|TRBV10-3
TGTGCCATCAGTGGGGGGGTTTACTCAACTGAAGCTTTCTTT
CAISGGVYSTEAFF
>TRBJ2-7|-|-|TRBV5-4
TGTGCCAGCAGCGCCGGGTACGAGCAGTACTTC
CASSAGYEQYF
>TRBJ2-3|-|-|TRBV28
TGTGCCAGCAGTACCGGAGGGGTGGGGCGAGATACGCAGTATTTT
CASSTGGVGRDTQYF
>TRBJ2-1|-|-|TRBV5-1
TGCGCCAGCAGCTTGTATTTCGGGGGTCCTACAGGAGAGCAGTTCTTC
CASSLYFGGPTGEQFF
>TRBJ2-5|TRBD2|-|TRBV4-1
TGCGCCAGCAGCCAACAGCGGGGGGCTCAAGAGACCCAGTACTTC
CASSQQRGAQETQYF